This is a list of T cell receptor beta chains from one sample in a study of control samples from healthy donors and cancer patients. Assay used: immunoSEQ multiplex PCR; TCRdb lists only in-frame clones, some missing. In the table there are about 190,000 clones, roughly nine tenths of which are singletons. Sequences were obtained from blood. Every receptor here comes from a man between 25 and 39 years old in good health. The CDR3 runs from the conserved cysteine through the conserved F or W. The D gene is left open where the match is weak. Some rows mark clone size as missing; the rest say once, few, many or name a class of expanded clone.

CDR3 protein: CASSPVGANQPQHF; CDR3 DNA: TGTGCCAGCAGCCCCGTTGGGGCCAATCAGCCCCAGCATTTT; J gene: TRBJ1-5; D gene: NA; V gene: TRBV7-9; clone size: once
CDR3 protein: CASSPYRGYNEQFF; CDR3 DNA: TGTGCCAGCAGCCCCTATAGGGGTTACAATGAGCAGTTCTTC; J gene: TRBJ2-1; D gene: NA; V gene: TRBV25-1; clone size: once
CDR3 protein: CAIVDRAIYEQYF; CDR3 DNA: TGTGCCATCGTGGACAGGGCGATCTACGAGCAGTACTTC; J gene: TRBJ2-7; D gene: TRBD1; V gene: TRBV6-5; clone size: NA
CDR3 protein: CASSLDAVNEKLFF; CDR3 DNA: TGCGCCAGCAGCTTGGACGCAGTTAATGAAAAACTGTTTTTT; J gene: TRBJ1-4; D gene: NA; V gene: TRBV5-1; clone size: NA
CDR3 protein: CASSNTGVSTEAFF; CDR3 DNA: TGTGCCAGCAGCAACACAGGGGTATCGACTGAAGCTTTCTTT; J gene: TRBJ1-1; D gene: TRBD1; V gene: TRBV7-3; clone size: NA
CDR3 protein: CASSAPLTDTQYF; CDR3 DNA: TGTGCCAGCAGCGCCCCCCTCACAGATACGCAGTATTTT; J gene: TRBJ2-3; D gene: NA; V gene: TRBV9; clone size: NA
CDR3 protein: CASSQGRGSSGTPLHF; CDR3 DNA: TGTGCCAGCAGCCAAGGAAGGGGGTCGTCTGGGACACCCCTCCACTTT; J gene: TRBJ1-6; D gene: NA; V gene: TRBV3-1/TRBV3-2; clone size: NA
CDR3 protein: CASSGKQGQGASGYTF; CDR3 DNA: TGTGCCAGCAGCGGGAAACAAGGACAGGGGGCGTCTGGCTACACCTTC; J gene: TRBJ1-2; D gene: TRBD1; V gene: TRBV9; clone size: NA
CDR3 protein: CASSLVGGARNSPLHF; CDR3 DNA: TGTGCCAGCAGCTTGGTGGGGGGCGCGCGGAATTCACCCCTCCACTTT; J gene: TRBJ1-6; D gene: NA; V gene: TRBV5-6; clone size: NA
CDR3 protein: CASSYRTNTEAFF; CDR3 DNA: TGTGCCAGTAGTTACCGGACGAACACTGAAGCTTTCTTT; J gene: TRBJ1-1; D gene: NA; V gene: TRBV19; clone size: NA
CDR3 protein: CASSKESRGLWNTEAFF; CDR3 DNA: TGTGCCAGTAGTAAAGAATCCAGGGGGCTCTGGAACACTGAAGCTTTCTTT; J gene: TRBJ1-1; D gene: TRBD1; V gene: TRBV19; clone size: NA
CDR3 protein: CASSMLPGQGGVDTEAFF; CDR3 DNA: TGTGCCAGCAGTATGCTTCCGGGACAGGGAGGGGTAGACACTGAAGCTTTCTTT; J gene: TRBJ1-1; D gene: TRBD1; V gene: TRBV2; clone size: NA
CDR3 protein: CASSLAGGDSYNEQFF; CDR3 DNA: TGTGCCAGCAGCTTAGCAGGGGGGGACAGCTACAATGAGCAGTTCTTC; J gene: TRBJ2-1; D gene: NA; V gene: TRBV7-8; clone size: NA
CDR3 protein: CASSQGLARGVNTEAFF; CDR3 DNA: TGCGCCAGCAGCCAAGGGTTGGCACGCGGGGTTAACACTGAAGCTTTCTTT; J gene: TRBJ1-1; D gene: NA; V gene: TRBV4-1; clone size: NA
CDR3 protein: CASSLSSSTDTQYF; CDR3 DNA: TGTGCCAGCAGTTTATCCAGCAGCACAGATACGCAGTATTTT; J gene: TRBJ2-3; D gene: NA; V gene: TRBV27; clone size: NA
CDR3 protein: CASSEGHSYGYTF; CDR3 DNA: TGTGCCAGCAGTGAAGGGCATTCCTATGGCTACACCTTC; J gene: TRBJ1-2; D gene: NA; V gene: TRBV6-1; clone size: once
CDR3 protein: CASSPLGGATSNYEQYF; CDR3 DNA: TGTGCCAGCAGCCCTTTGGGGGGGGCGACGTCTAACTACGAGCAGTACTTC; J gene: TRBJ2-7; D gene: NA; V gene: TRBV7-9; clone size: NA
CDR3 protein: CASSLGPGLTIYF; CDR3 DNA: TGTGCCAGCTCCTTAGGGCCCGGACTCACCATATATTTT; J gene: TRBJ1-3; D gene: NA; V gene: TRBV12-3/TRBV12-4; clone size: NA
CDR3 protein: CASSRLGLAGDEQFF; CDR3 DNA: TGTGCCAGCAGCCGATTGGGACTAGCGGGGGATGAGCAGTTCTTC; J gene: TRBJ2-1; D gene: TRBD2; V gene: TRBV14; clone size: NA
CDR3 protein: CASSGRDRGVEYF; CDR3 DNA: TGTGCCAGCAGTGGTAGGGACAGGGGAGTTGAGTACTTC; J gene: TRBJ2-5; D gene: TRBD1; V gene: TRBV6-2/TRBV6-3; clone size: NA
CDR3 protein: CASSREGPTNYGYTF; CDR3 DNA: TGTGCCAGCAGTCGCGAAGGCCCTACTAACTATGGCTACACCTTC; J gene: TRBJ1-2; D gene: NA; V gene: TRBV2; clone size: NA
CDR3 protein: CASSVAGQGGTEAFF; CDR3 DNA: TGTGCCAGCAGCGTAGCGGGACAGGGAGGCACTGAAGCTTTCTTT; J gene: TRBJ1-1; D gene: TRBD1; V gene: TRBV9; clone size: NA
CDR3 protein: CASRDSGQGYGYTF; CDR3 DNA: TGTGCCAGTAGGGATTCGGGACAGGGCTATGGCTACACCTTC; J gene: TRBJ1-2; D gene: TRBD1; V gene: TRBV19; clone size: NA
CDR3 protein: CSASPLGDERPHGYTF; CDR3 DNA: TGCAGTGCTAGTCCTCTGGGGGACGAGCGGCCCCATGGCTACACCTTC; J gene: TRBJ1-2; D gene: NA; V gene: TRBV20-1; clone size: NA
CDR3 protein: CASSLAYGVNSPLHF; CDR3 DNA: TGTGCCAGCAGCTTAGCATATGGGGTAAATTCACCCCTCCACTTT; J gene: TRBJ1-6; D gene: NA; V gene: TRBV7-9; clone size: NA
CDR3 protein: CASSYYYGATGNTIYF; CDR3 DNA: TGTGCCAGCAGTTACTATTACGGGGCAACGGGAAACACCATATATTTT; J gene: TRBJ1-3; D gene: NA; V gene: TRBV6-5; clone size: NA
CDR3 protein: CASRGSEAFF; CDR3 DNA: TGCGCCAGCAGGGGCTCTGAAGCTTTCTTT; J gene: TRBJ1-1; D gene: NA; V gene: TRBV5-1; clone size: NA
CDR3 protein: CASSLGGQGRDEQFF; CDR3 DNA: TGTGCCAGCAGCTTAGGAGGACAGGGTAGGGATGAGCAGTTCTTC; J gene: TRBJ2-1; D gene: TRBD1; V gene: TRBV13; clone size: NA
CDR3 protein: CASSVGRSQHF; CDR3 DNA: TGTGCCAGCAGTGTGGGTCGGAGCCAGCATTTT; J gene: TRBJ1-5; D gene: NA; V gene: TRBV12-3/TRBV12-4; clone size: NA
CDR3 protein: CASSQGGGTDTQYF; CDR3 DNA: TGTGCCAGCAGCCAAGGGGGAGGCACAGATACGCAGTATTTT; J gene: TRBJ2-3; D gene: NA; V gene: TRBV4-2; clone size: NA
CDR3 protein: CASSQGKSGYGYTF; CDR3 DNA: TGTGCCAGCAGCCAAGGGAAGTCTGGCTATGGCTACACCTTC; J gene: TRBJ1-2; D gene: NA; V gene: TRBV14; clone size: NA
CDR3 protein: CASSLDASGGEQFF; CDR3 DNA: TGTGCCAGCAGCTTGGATGCTAGCGGGGGAGAGCAGTTCTTC; J gene: TRBJ2-1; D gene: TRBD2; V gene: TRBV5-6; clone size: NA
CDR3 protein: CASSQGRGQGLDF; CDR3 DNA: TGTGCCAGCAGCCAAGGCCGTGGACAGGGGCTTGACTTC; J gene: TRBJ2-5; D gene: TRBD1; V gene: TRBV7-9; clone size: NA
CDR3 protein: CASGKGQGDHEQYF; CDR3 DNA: TGTGCCAGCGGGAAGGGACAGGGTGATCACGAGCAGTACTTC; J gene: TRBJ2-7; D gene: TRBD1; V gene: TRBV6-6; clone size: NA
CDR3 protein: CASSYARDYGYTF; CDR3 DNA: TGTGCCAGCAGTTACGCCAGGGACTATGGCTACACCTTC; J gene: TRBJ1-2; D gene: NA; V gene: TRBV6-2/TRBV6-3; clone size: NA
CDR3 protein: CASSVGQGNQPQHF; CDR3 DNA: TGCGCCAGCAGCGTGGGACAGGGAAATCAGCCCCAGCATTTT; J gene: TRBJ1-5; D gene: TRBD1; V gene: TRBV5-1; clone size: once
CDR3 protein: CASSDQGATLNEQFF; CDR3 DNA: TGTGCCAGCAGTGACCAGGGGGCTACTCTCAATGAGCAGTTCTTC; J gene: TRBJ2-1; D gene: TRBD1; V gene: TRBV6-4; clone size: NA
CDR3 protein: CASSFYRGSDEKLFF; CDR3 DNA: TGTGCCAGCAGCTTCTACAGGGGGTCTGATGAAAAACTGTTTTTT; J gene: TRBJ1-4; D gene: TRBD1; V gene: TRBV7-9; clone size: NA
CDR3 protein: CATSDPFLSGNTIYF; CDR3 DNA: TGTGCCACCAGTGACCCTTTCCTCTCTGGAAACACCATATATTTT; J gene: TRBJ1-3; D gene: NA; V gene: TRBV24-1; clone size: NA
CDR3 protein: CASSVSGAGGSYEQYF; CDR3 DNA: TGTGCCAGCAGCGTATCGGGGGCTGGGGGCTCCTACGAGCAGTACTTC; J gene: TRBJ2-7; D gene: NA; V gene: TRBV9; clone size: NA
CDR3 protein: CASSLSRGLGSYNSPLHF; CDR3 DNA: TGTGCCAGCAGTTTATCACGGGGGTTGGGCTCCTATAATTCACCCCTCCACTTT; J gene: TRBJ1-6; D gene: NA; V gene: TRBV28; clone size: NA